This T cell receptor (beta chain) was documented in a study of blood T cell repertoires in COVID-19. Study as a whole: T cells, B-cell-depleted T cells, or PBMCs supplied cDNA or gDNA.

TCRdb's table, derived via immunoSEQ multiplex PCR, lists solely in-frame clones and lacks some. The sample lists around 150,000 clones; roughly four fifths were seen once. V dropped 5 bases and J dropped 2; count of bases not matched to a gene: 6. Germline CDR1 and CDR2: LNHDA and SQIVND (reference sequence). There are 15 residues in the CDR3. Sequenced sample: peripheral blood. The rearrangement joins TRBV19 to TRBJ2-1, with 7 bases lining up with TRBD2. The TCR was taken from a woman aged 80 or over with acute or convalescent COVID-19. The CDR3 loop is CASSAAGGAYNEQFF. The DNA of the CDR3 is TGTGCCAGTAGTGCGGCTGGGGGGGCCTACAATGAGCAGTTCTTC.